Shown below are 8 T cell receptor beta chains from a single sample sequenced in a study of blood T cell repertoires in COVID-19. This table comes from immunoSEQ multiplex PCR, and its TCRdb copy is limited to in-frame clones, with some not included. The repertoire has around 280,000 clones, more than 75% of them found once; the top ten carry around 2.1%. Sample: peripheral blood. These receptors were collected from a woman aged 30 to 39 who had recovered from COVID-19.

V and J are TRBV5-6 and TRBJ2-7, with D maybe TRBD1 (5 bases). Between the trimmed V and J ends, which lost 8 bases and 4 bases, there was a span of 10 bases. This CDR3 has 11 residues. Germline assignment: CDR1 SGHDT and CDR2 YYEEEE. In DNA, the CDR3 is TGTGCCAGTCACGCAGGGTACGAGCAGTACTTC. Amino acid sequence: CASHAGYEQYF.

V gene TRBV21-1 combines with J gene TRBJ2-5; TRBD2, as called in the table, went unchecked against the DNA. TRBV21-1 is reported as a pseudogene. The CDR3 is 14 amino acids. CDR3 in amino acids: CASSNGGAGETQYF. CDR3 DNA: TGTGCCAGCAGCAACGGGGGGGCGGGAGAGACCCAGTACTTC.

The chain has TRBV7-2 and TRBJ2-1; TRBD2 is a possible D gene (5 bases). This CDR3 comprises 17 residues. V was pared by 5 bases and J by 0 bases, with 17 bases between. Germline V CDR1 and CDR2: SGHTA, FQGNSA. The DNA for the CDR3 is TGTGCCAGCAGCCCAAAGCGGCGCGGAAGCTCCTACAATGAGCAGTTCTTC. This codes for CASSPKRRGSSYNEQFF.

This clone was detected a few times. This sample also contains other DNA sequences that code for the same CDR3. CDR3 protein: CASRRGNQPQHF. CDR3 sequence (DNA): TGTGCCAGTAGACGGGGCAATCAGCCCCAGCATTTT. V gene TRBV19 combines with J gene TRBJ1-5; D unresolved. Germline CDR1 LNHDA, CDR2 SQIVND (reference sequence). The V and J ends lost 6 bases and 2 bases respectively, with 5 bases between them. There are 12 residues in the CDR3.

V is TRBV27 and J is TRBJ1-2, with D possibly being TRBD1 (5 bases). Per germline, CDR1 MNHEY and CDR2 SMNVEV (reference sequence). V was trimmed by 0 bases and J by 8 bases, leaving 10 bases between them. This CDR3 has 13 residues. CDR3 coding DNA: TGTGCCAGCAGTTTATCACAGTCAGGGGGCTACACCTTC. It yields the protein CASSLSQSGGYTF.

V usage is TRBV5-8 and J usage is TRBJ2-3; tentative D call: TRBD2 (5 bases). Germline CDR1 and CDR2: SGHTS and YDEGEE. This CDR3 is built from 15 residues. Trimming left V 0 bases short and J 2 bases short, with 10 bases between. CDR3 sequence: CASSLGGSHTDTQYF. CDR3 nucleotides: TGTGCCAGCAGCTTGGGCGGGTCCCACACAGATACGCAGTATTTT.

The J gene is TRBJ1-1, the V gene TRBV6-5, with a tentative D call TRBD1 (5 bases). This CDR3 has 13 residues. The V and J ends lost 6 bases and 4 bases respectively, with 12 bases between them. Germline CDR1 is MNHEY and CDR2 is SVGAGI. CDR3 protein: CASRPGGGTEAFF. DNA of the CDR3: TGTGCCAGCAGACCCGGGGGGGGCACTGAAGCTTTCTTT.

The rearrangement joins TRBV29-1 to TRBJ1-1; D is possibly TRBD1 (5 bases). CDR1 is SQVTM, CDR2 ANQGSEA, per germline. The CDR3 loop spans 11 amino acids. Trimming shortened V by 5 bases and J by 5 bases, and 9 bases separated the two germline ends. The CDR3, as DNA: TGCAGCGTTTCTCAGGGAACTGAAGCTTTCTTT. Protein product: CSVSQGTEAFF.